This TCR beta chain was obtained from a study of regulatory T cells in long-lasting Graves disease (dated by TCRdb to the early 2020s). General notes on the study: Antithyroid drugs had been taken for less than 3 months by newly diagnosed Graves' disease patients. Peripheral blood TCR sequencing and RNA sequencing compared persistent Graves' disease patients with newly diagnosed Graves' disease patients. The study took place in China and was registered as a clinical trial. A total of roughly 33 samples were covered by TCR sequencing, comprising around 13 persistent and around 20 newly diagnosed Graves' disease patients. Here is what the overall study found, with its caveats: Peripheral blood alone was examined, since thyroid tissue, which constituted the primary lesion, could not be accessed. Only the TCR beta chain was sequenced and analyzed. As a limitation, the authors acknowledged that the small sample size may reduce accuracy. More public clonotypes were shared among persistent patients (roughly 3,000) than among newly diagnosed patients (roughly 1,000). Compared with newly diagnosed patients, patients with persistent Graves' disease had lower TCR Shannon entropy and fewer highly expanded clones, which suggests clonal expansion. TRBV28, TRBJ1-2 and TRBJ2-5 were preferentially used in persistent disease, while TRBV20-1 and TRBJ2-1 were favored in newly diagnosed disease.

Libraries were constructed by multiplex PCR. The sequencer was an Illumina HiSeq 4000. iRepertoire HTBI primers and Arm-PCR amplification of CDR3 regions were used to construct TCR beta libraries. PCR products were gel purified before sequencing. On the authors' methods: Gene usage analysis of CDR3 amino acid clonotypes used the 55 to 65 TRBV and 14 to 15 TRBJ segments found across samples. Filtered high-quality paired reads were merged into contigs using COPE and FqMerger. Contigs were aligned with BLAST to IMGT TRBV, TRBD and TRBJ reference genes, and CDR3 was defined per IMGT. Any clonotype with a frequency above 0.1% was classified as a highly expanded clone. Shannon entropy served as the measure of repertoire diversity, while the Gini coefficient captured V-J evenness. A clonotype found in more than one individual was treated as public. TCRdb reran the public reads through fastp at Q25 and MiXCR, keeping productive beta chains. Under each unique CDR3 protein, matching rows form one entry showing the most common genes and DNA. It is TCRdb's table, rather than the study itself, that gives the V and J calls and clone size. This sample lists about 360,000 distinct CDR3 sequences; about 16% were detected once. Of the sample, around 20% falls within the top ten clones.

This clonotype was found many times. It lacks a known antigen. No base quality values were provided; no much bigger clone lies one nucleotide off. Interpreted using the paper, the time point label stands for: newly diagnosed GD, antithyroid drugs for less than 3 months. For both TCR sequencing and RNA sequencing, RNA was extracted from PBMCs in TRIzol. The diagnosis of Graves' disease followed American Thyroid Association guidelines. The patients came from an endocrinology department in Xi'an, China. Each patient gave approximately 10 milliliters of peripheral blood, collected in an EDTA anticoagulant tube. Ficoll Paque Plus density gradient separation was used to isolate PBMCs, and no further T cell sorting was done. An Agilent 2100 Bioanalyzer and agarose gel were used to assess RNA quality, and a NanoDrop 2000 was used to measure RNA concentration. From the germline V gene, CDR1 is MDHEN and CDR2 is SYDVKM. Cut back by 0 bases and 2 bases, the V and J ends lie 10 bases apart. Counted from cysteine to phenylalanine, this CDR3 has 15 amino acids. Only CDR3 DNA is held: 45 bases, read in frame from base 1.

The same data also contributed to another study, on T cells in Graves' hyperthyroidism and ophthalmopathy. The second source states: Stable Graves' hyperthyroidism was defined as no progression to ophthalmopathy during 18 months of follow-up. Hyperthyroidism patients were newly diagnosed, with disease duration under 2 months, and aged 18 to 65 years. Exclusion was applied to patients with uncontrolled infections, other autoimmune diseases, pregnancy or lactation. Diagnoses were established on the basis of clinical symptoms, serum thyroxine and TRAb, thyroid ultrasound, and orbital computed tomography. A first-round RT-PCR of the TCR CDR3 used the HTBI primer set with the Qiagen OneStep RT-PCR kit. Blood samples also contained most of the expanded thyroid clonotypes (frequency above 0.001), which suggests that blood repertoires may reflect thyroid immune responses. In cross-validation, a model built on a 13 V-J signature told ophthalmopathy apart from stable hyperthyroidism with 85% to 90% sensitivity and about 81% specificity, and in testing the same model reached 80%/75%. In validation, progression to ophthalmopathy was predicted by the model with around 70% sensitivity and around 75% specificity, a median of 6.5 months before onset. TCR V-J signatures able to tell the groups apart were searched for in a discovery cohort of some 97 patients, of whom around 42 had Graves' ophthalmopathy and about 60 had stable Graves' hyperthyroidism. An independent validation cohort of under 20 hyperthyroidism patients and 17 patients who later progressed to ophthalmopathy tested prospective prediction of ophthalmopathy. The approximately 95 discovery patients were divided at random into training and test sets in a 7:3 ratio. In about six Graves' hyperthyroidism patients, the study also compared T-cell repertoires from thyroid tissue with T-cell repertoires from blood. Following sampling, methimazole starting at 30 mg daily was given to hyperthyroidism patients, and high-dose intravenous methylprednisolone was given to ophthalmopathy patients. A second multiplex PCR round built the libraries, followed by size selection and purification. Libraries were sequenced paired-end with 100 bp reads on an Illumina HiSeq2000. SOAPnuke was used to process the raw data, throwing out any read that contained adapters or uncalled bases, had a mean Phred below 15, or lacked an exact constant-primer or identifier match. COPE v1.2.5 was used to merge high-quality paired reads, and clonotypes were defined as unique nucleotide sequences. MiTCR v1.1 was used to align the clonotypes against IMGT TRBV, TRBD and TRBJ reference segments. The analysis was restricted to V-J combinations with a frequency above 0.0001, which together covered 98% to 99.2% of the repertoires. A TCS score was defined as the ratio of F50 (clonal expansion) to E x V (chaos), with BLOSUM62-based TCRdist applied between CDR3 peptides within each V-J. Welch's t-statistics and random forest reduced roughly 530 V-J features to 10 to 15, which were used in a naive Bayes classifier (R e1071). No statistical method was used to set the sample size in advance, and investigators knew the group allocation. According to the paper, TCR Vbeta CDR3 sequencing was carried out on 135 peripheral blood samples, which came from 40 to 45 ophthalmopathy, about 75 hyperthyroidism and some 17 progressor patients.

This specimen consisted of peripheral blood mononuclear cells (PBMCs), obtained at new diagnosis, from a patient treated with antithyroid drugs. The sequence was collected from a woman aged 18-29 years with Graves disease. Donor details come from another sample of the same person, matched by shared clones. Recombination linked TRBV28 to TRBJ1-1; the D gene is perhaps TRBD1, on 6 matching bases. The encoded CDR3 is CASSLWAGTNTEAFF. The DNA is TGTGCCAGCAGTTTATGGGCAGGGACAAACACTGAAGCTTTCTTT.